The rows below give T cell receptor beta chains drawn from one sample of a study of T cell changes during pregnancy in multiple sclerosis. Sequencing used immunoSEQ multiplex PCR; TCRdb keeps in-frame clones, though not all of them. The top ten hold 2.5% to 3% of the sample, which has about 85,000 clones, about nine tenths seen once. Sequencing was performed on peripheral blood, taken in the first trimester of pregnancy. These receptors all come from a female donor with multiple sclerosis, enrolled in a pregnancy study. The CDR3 runs from the conserved cysteine through the conserved F or W. The order of the fields is CDR3 DNA, CDR3 protein, V gene, clone size, D gene, J gene. A D gene is named only where the DNA matches it firmly. Clone size is not always given. Where it is, it says once, few, many or a class for expanded clones.

CDR3 DNA: TGTGCCAGCAGCTTACTACAGGGGGCAAGCTCCTATAATTCACCCCTCCACTTT
CDR3 protein: CASSLLQGASSYNSPLHF
V gene: TRBV5-5
clone size: -
D gene: TRBD1
J gene: TRBJ1-6

CDR3 DNA: TGTGCCAGCAGCTTGACAGGGGCGAACAATGAGCAGTTCTTC
CDR3 protein: CASSLTGANNEQFF
V gene: TRBV11-3
clone size: -
D gene: TRBD1
J gene: TRBJ2-1

CDR3 DNA: TGTGCCTGGAGTGTACGCCGACTAGCGGACAGCTCCTACGAGCAGTACTTC
CDR3 protein: CAWSVRRLADSSYEQYF
V gene: TRBV30
clone size: -
D gene: TRBD2
J gene: TRBJ2-7

CDR3 DNA: TGTGCCAGTAAGGGGCTAGCGGAAAACGGGGAGCTGTTTTTT
CDR3 protein: CASKGLAENGELFF
V gene: TRBV19
clone size: -
D gene: TRBD2
J gene: TRBJ2-2

CDR3 DNA: TGCGCCAGCAGCTTGGGGGCAGGTGCAGGAAACACCATATATTTT
CDR3 protein: CASSLGAGAGNTIYF
V gene: TRBV5-1
clone size: -
D gene: -
J gene: TRBJ1-3

CDR3 DNA: TGTGCCAGCAGAAATACCGGGGCTAACTATGGCTACACCTTC
CDR3 protein: CASRNTGANYGYTF
V gene: TRBV28
clone size: -
D gene: -
J gene: TRBJ1-2

CDR3 DNA: TGTGCCGGCGGGACTAGCGGGCACTACGAGCAGTACTTC
CDR3 protein: CAGGTSGHYEQYF
V gene: TRBV2
clone size: many
D gene: TRBD2
J gene: TRBJ2-7

CDR3 DNA: TGTGCCAGGGACGGGACAGCGAGTGGCTACACCTTC
CDR3 protein: CARDGTASGYTF
V gene: TRBV2
clone size: -
D gene: TRBD1
J gene: TRBJ1-2

CDR3 DNA: TGTGCCAGCAGTGAAGAAACACATAGCAATCAGCCCCAGCATTTT
CDR3 protein: CASSEETHSNQPQHF
V gene: TRBV2
clone size: -
D gene: -
J gene: TRBJ1-5

CDR3 DNA: TGTGCCAGCAGCATCGCTAGCGTCAGCTACAATGAGCAGTTCTTC
CDR3 protein: CASSIASVSYNEQFF
V gene: TRBV9
clone size: -
D gene: -
J gene: TRBJ2-1

CDR3 DNA: TGCAGCGCATCGGGACAGCCACCCCGCGGCTACACCTTC
CDR3 protein: CSASGQPPRGYTF
V gene: TRBV29-1
clone size: -
D gene: TRBD1
J gene: TRBJ1-2

CDR3 DNA: TGTGCCAGCGCCGGGTATAATGAGCAGTTCTTC
CDR3 protein: CASAGYNEQFF
V gene: TRBV25-1
clone size: -
D gene: -
J gene: TRBJ2-1

CDR3 DNA: TGCAGCGCAAGACAGGGGGCGGAGACCCAGTACTTC
CDR3 protein: CSARQGAETQYF
V gene: TRBV29-1
clone size: -
D gene: TRBD1
J gene: TRBJ2-5

CDR3 DNA: TGTGCCAGCAGCCAGGGGCCCGGGACTAGCGGCTACGAGCAGTACTTC
CDR3 protein: CASSQGPGTSGYEQYF
V gene: TRBV7-3
clone size: -
D gene: TRBD2
J gene: TRBJ2-7

CDR3 DNA: TGTGCCAGTAGTATAGGGACAGGGGGCTGGCGGAGAAATTCACCCCTCCACTTT
CDR3 protein: CASSIGTGGWRRNSPLHF
V gene: TRBV19
clone size: -
D gene: TRBD1
J gene: TRBJ1-6

CDR3 DNA: TGTGCCAGCAGTTTGTTAGCCTCTAGCACAGATACGCAGTATTTT
CDR3 protein: CASSLLASSTDTQYF
V gene: TRBV28
clone size: -
D gene: -
J gene: TRBJ2-3